This T cell receptor beta chain was recovered during a study of regulatory T cells in long-lasting Graves disease. This clonotype was recorded many times. The antigen is not known. The study, taken as a whole, reports: Whereas 966 public clonotypes were shared by new patients, persistent patients shared more, at over 2,500.

V was pared by 4 bases and J by 5 bases, with 5 bases of the junction left unmatched. The CDR3 contains 13 residues. CDR1 is DFQATT, CDR2 SNEGSKA, per germline (reference sequence). TCR beta libraries were built with iRepertoire HTBI primers and Arm-PCR of CDR3 regions. TCRdb ran MiXCR on the multiplex PCR reads and lists one entry per CDR3 protein. The sample contains 500,000 or so distinct CDR3 sequences, 15% to 20% of which appear only once. The time point here: newly diagnosed GD, antithyroid drugs for less than 3 months. RNA from PBMCs was the source of the TCR library. Investigators report Graves' disease was diagnosed under American Thyroid Association guidelines. Another study also made use of these data, one on T cells in Graves' hyperthyroidism and ophthalmopathy.

This receptor was identified in a middle-aged man with Graves disease. Specimen: peripheral blood mononuclear cells (PBMCs), collected at new diagnosis, from a patient treated with antithyroid drugs. V is TRBV20-1 and J is TRBJ1-5, with 7 bases that match TRBD1. For the CDR3, the DNA is TGCAGTGCTATCGACAGGGCTCATCAGCCCCAGCATTTT. Translating it yields CSAIDRAHQPQHF.